Listed here are 3 T cell receptor beta chains from one sample, sequenced in a study of control samples from healthy donors and cancer patients. The protocol was immunoSEQ multiplex PCR, while the TCRdb copy is restricted to in-frame clones and leaves out a portion. The profile shows fewer than 150,000 clones, 85% to 95% of them singletons. The sequenced sample was blood. These receptor sequences come from a man in his late teens or twenties in good health.

V is TRBV3-1 (or the pseudogene TRBV3-2) and J is TRBJ1-5; D is ambiguous. The CDR3 sequence is 14 residues long. The ends were cut back, 2 bases at V and 3 bases at J, with 8 bases in the middle. The germline CDR1 and CDR2 sequences are LGHDT and YNNKEL (reference sequence). The CDR3 loop is CASSQSGHNQPQHF. For the CDR3, the DNA is TGTGCCAGCAGCCAATCGGGCCACAATCAGCCCCAGCATTTT.

The V and J genes are TRBV30 and TRBJ2-7, with unresolved D. The CDR3 has 13 residues. The V gene's germline CDR1 is GTSNPN and CDR2 SVGIG (reference sequence). Trimming pared 3 bases from V and 0 bases from J, leaving 9 bases between. In DNA form, the CDR3 reads TGTGCCTGGAGACCCGGATCCTCCTACGAGCAGTACTTC. Residues: CAWRPGSSYEQYF.

The rearrangement uses TRBV3-1 (or the pseudogene TRBV3-2) and TRBJ1-6, with TRBD1 matching over 10 bases. CDR3 length: 14 residues. In germline, CDR1 is LGHDT, CDR2 YNNKEL (reference sequence). The V gene end was trimmed by 4 bases and the J gene end by 9 bases; junction bases not matched to a gene: 3. In nucleotides, the CDR3 is TGTGCCAGCAGCCGAGGGACAGGGGTTTCACCCCTCCACTTT. This sequence encodes CASSRGTGVSPLHF.